This is a list of T cell receptor beta chains from one sample in a study of shared clonotypes between healthy human individuals. The protocol was immunoSEQ multiplex PCR, while the TCRdb copy is restricted to in-frame clones and leaves out a portion. The table has more than 2,000,000 clones, approximately 94% seen once. Input material: naive CD4+ T cells sorted from blood. These receptors were obtained from a man younger than 35 in good health. The CDR3 runs from the conserved cysteine through the conserved F or W. Clone size appears in some rows only: once, few, many, or a class for an expanded clone.

v_call	j_call	clone_size	cdr3_length	cdr3_aa
TRBV4-3	TRBJ1-1	.	15	CASSRLLQGITEAFF
TRBV29-1	TRBJ1-5	.	13	CSATGGYGQPQHF
TRBV30	TRBJ2-1	.	15	CAWSVRREAYNEQFF
TRBV7-9	TRBJ1-2	.	12	CASSAGFRGYTF
TRBV5-6	TRBJ2-6	.	18	CASSGMTGEGSGANVLTF
TRBV5-4	TRBJ2-7	.	18	CASSLRTSGRSFPYEQYF
TRBV2	TRBJ1-5	.	15	CASSETGAGNQPQHF
TRBV19	TRBJ1-3	.	13	CASGTGGENTIYF
TRBV5-1	TRBJ2-5	.	14	CASSFGGRQETQYF
TRBV9	TRBJ2-2	once	16	CASSVRLAGGTGELFF
TRBV7-9	TRBJ2-1	.	15	CASSSPDRAANEQFF
TRBV5-4	TRBJ2-7	once	15	CASSLGTGASYEQYF
TRBV7-2	TRBJ1-5	.	16	CASSLVGVKGNQPQHF
TRBV6-5	TRBJ1-2	.	13	CASRPGRNYGYTF
TRBV19	TRBJ2-7	.	15	CASSGGGTIPYEQYF
TRBV6-5	TRBJ1-2	once	14	CASSPRASNYGYTF
TRBV11-2	TRBJ1-4	.	18	CASSPRFWGVRRKERLFF
TRBV2	TRBJ2-2	.	15	CARGTGTANTGELFF
TRBV2	TRBJ2-3	.	17	CATPLRGGLTNTDTQYF
TRBV2	TRBJ1-1	.	11	CASSGTGVAFF
TRBV4-1	TRBJ2-1	.	17	CASSPEGARQGHNEQFF
TRBV5-6	TRBJ1-6	.	15	CASSRIQGNNSPLHF
TRBV9	TRBJ1-6	.	15	CASSVEGASNSPLHF
TRBV18	TRBJ2-1	.	15	CASSKGQLSYNEQFF
TRBV15	TRBJ1-3	.	15	CATSVDRVSGNTIYF
TRBV7-3	TRBJ2-2	.	16	CASSPLAGGNTGELFF
TRBV5-6	TRBJ2-5	.	14	CASSLIWQGETQYF
TRBV18	TRBJ2-5	.	18	CASSPLGLAGAPGETQYF
TRBV27	TRBJ2-2	.	16	CASSSSSQILTGELFF
TRBV19	TRBJ2-7	.	14	CASSIGGPLGEQYF
TRBV6-1	TRBJ1-2	.	18	CASNDDRDRGIGHYGYTF
TRBV6-6	TRBJ2-7	.	15	CASSQPGQGSYEQYF
TRBV7-9	TRBJ1-5	.	16	CASSSNRAPLGQPQHF
TRBV7-9	TRBJ2-7	.	13	CASSPLGPYEQYF
TRBV2	TRBJ1-1	.	13	CASNPGQSTEAFF
TRBV7-6	TRBJ2-7	.	16	CASSQTSGRAIKEQYF
TRBV10-3	TRBJ2-1	once	16	CAISASAGGFYNEQFF
TRBV7-2	TRBJ2-7	.	14	CASSLAKNSYEQYF
TRBV10-3	TRBJ2-5	.	11	CAISDQETQYF
TRBV5-1	TRBJ2-1	.	15	CASSLEDRGRSEQFF
TRBV30	TRBJ2-3	.	15	CAWSPSIASTDTQYF
TRBV9	TRBJ2-5	.	15	CASSQRDYPSETQYF
TRBV30	TRBJ1-6	.	16	CAWSPGTVNGNSPLHF
TRBV5-4	TRBJ1-2	.	14	CASSSQTGSYGYTF
TRBV5-4	TRBJ2-3	once	14	CASSPDSGTDAQYF
TRBV18	TRBJ1-3	.	16	CASSPIRGRDGNTIYF
TRBV9	TRBJ2-7	once	14	CASSPGLAGGPQYF
TRBV6-5	TRBJ2-3	.	11	CASSTGGTQYF
TRBV4-3	TRBJ2-7	.	16	CASSQDLLPGGNEQYF
TRBV7-8	TRBJ1-6	.	16	CASSAQVRRYNSPLHF
TRBV5-1	TRBJ2-7	.	14	CASSLVQGTYEQYF
TRBV29-1	TRBJ1-1	.	14	CSVENPGVNTEAFF